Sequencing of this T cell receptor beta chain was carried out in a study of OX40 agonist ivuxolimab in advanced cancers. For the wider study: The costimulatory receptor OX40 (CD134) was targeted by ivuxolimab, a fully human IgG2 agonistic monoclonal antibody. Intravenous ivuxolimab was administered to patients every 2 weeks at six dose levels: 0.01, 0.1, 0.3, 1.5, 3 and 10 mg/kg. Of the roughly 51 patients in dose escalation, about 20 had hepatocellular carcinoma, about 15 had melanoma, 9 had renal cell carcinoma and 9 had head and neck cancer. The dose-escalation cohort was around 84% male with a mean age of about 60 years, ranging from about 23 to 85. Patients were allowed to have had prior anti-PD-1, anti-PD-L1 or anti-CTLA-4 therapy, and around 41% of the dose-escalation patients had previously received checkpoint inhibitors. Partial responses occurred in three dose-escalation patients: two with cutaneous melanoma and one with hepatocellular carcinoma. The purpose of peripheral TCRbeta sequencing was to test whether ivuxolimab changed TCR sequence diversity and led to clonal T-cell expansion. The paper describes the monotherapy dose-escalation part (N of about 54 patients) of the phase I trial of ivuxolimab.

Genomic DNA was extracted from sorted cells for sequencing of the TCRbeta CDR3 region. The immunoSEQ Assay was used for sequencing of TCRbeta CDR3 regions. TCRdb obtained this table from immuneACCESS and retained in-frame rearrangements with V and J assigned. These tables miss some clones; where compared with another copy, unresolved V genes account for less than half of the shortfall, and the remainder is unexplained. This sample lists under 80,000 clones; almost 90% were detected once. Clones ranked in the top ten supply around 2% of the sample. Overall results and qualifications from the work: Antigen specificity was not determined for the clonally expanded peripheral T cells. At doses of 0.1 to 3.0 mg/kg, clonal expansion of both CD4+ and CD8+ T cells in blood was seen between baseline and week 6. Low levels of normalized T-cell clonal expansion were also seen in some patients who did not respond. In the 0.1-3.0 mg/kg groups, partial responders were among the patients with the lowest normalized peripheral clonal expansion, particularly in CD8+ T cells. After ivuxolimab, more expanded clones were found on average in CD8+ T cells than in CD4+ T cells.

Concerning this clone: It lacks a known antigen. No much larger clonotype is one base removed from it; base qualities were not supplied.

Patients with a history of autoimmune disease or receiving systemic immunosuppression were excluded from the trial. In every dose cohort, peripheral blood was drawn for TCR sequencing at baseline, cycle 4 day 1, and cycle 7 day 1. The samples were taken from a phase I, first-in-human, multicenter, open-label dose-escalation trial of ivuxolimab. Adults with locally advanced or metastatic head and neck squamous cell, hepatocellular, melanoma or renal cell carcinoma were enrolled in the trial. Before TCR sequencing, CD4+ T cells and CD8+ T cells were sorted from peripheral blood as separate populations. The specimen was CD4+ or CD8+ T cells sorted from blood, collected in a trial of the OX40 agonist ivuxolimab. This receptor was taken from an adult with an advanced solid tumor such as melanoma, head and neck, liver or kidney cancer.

The CDR3 sequence is CAWSAGGGGGYTF. Here is the DNA: TGTGCCTGGAGTGCCGGGGGGGGTGGTGGCTACACCTTC. The V and J segments used are TRBV30 and TRBJ1-2; tentative D gene TRBD1, with 5 bases matching. The germline ends are 13 bases apart after V is trimmed by 1 base and J by 7 bases. Counted from cysteine to phenylalanine, this CDR3 has 13 amino acids. Only the CDR3 region is kept as DNA, spanning 39 bases read in frame from base 1. The germline V gene (reference sequence) provides CDR1 GTSNPN and CDR2 SVGIG.